This TCR beta chain is from a study of cytotoxic CD8 clonotypes in ibrutinib-treated CLL. Study as a whole: Responses: around 24 partial, 2 complete; after median approximately 70 months, roughly 14 stayed remitted, roughly 12 progressed.

Comments on this clone: Its target is unknown.

Study findings and constraints: The study found public clonotypes uncommon, contracting or stable on treatment.

TCRdb's table, derived via immunoSEQ multiplex PCR, lists solely in-frame clones and lacks some. The data contain over 140,000 clones, more than 70% of them singletons. CDR1 is SNHLY, CDR2 FYNNEI, per germline. Trimming took 8 bases from V and 14 from J; bases not matched to a gene: 6. The CDR3 is made up of 12 amino acids. This TCR derives from a human donor with chronic lymphocytic leukemia. The sequences come from PBMCs, collected after 36 months of ibrutinib treatment. J is TRBJ2-5 and V is TRBV2, with 15 bases fitting TRBD2. The CDR3 loop reads CASGTSGRPDYF. The DNA for the CDR3 is TGTGCCAGCGGGACTAGCGGGAGGCCGGACTACTTC.